Here is one TCR beta chain with its context. This clonotype has only a few counts. Its antigen is unknown. One base away there is no much larger clone; base qualities are not given. Sequenced using an Illumina NovaSeq 6000. Using 5'RACE with constant-segment primers, TCRalpha and TCRbeta cDNA libraries were constructed, with sample barcodes and unique molecular identifiers added in the process. RNA was extracted from every sample with Trizol reagent. Library amplification was performed in two PCR steps, and a second sample barcode and Illumina TruSeq adapters were introduced in the second step. Sequencing of the libraries was done on an Illumina NovaSeq, producing 2 x 150 bp paired-end reads. Regarding the original processing steps: Reads were demultiplexed and collapsed into UMI-guided consensus sequences with migec v1.2.7. Using mixcr v2.1.11, UMI consensuses were aligned to TRA and TRB V and J templates and then assembled into clonotypes. A clonotype was counted as expanded or contracted only when both edgeR and NoisET called the clonotype significant, with the noise models trained on biological replicates. edgeR calls used a false discovery rate-adjusted p below 0.01 and a log2 fold-change threshold of 1. As an exploratory analysis of dynamics, PCA with hierarchical clustering was applied to max-normalized trajectories of the 1000 most abundant clonotypes. Each responding clone was given a CD4 or CD8 phenotype based on the CD4+ and CD8+ repertoires, which had been sequenced separately. TCRdb took the public reads, trimmed them with fastp at Q25, ran MiXCR for clone calling and kept in-frame beta chains. Entries are consolidated by CDR3 protein sequence, retaining the most common genes and DNA. V and J calls and clone size were set by TCRdb, not the authors. The sample data list 430,000 or so distinct CDR3 sequences, and 20% to 30% of these were observed just once. The top ten hold about an eighth of the sample.

The data belong to a study of T-cell memory formation after mild COVID-19 (dated by TCRdb to the early 2020s). Study-wide context: TCR sequence clusters from the two donors were largely donor specific. The cohort comprised two young, previously healthy adult volunteers, one female and one male. T-cell clones expanding and contracting after mild COVID-19 in a couple of donors were tracked by longitudinal TCRalpha and TCRbeta repertoire sequencing.

Between the V and J ends, shortened by 7 bases and 5 bases respectively, the junction contains 14 bases. The CDR3 goes from the cysteine to the phenylalanine over 13 residues. CDR3 DNA only is kept here, 39 bases in frame from base 1. General conclusions and limits of the study: Contracting CD4+ clones were found mainly in CM and EM memory subsets, while CD8+ clones were enriched in EMRA. Clones contracting from day 15 to 85 had balanced CD4/CD8 phenotypes, while a second wave expanding from day 15 to 37 was biased towards CD4+. Some responding clones were detected in pre-infection memory, which suggested that pre-existing cross-reactive memory T cells had joined the SARS-CoV-2 response. Only two mild cases were covered by the study, and larger cohorts that include severe cases with pre-infection samples were considered necessary. SARS-CoV-2 specificity of the second-wave clones peaking on day 37 was not confirmed.

Ficoll-Paque density gradient centrifugation was the method used to isolate PBMCs. The rearrangement combines TRBV12-3 or TRBV12-4 with TRBJ2-5, with a weak D call of TRBD2 (5 bases match). The clonotype comes from an adult woman who had mild COVID-19 (a few samples of this study predate the infection). The sample titles of this study are shuffled in the database, so cell type and time point are left out; the donor was told from shared clones. The sample comprised PBMCs or a T cell subset sorted from them (not recorded which). The CDR3 sequence is CASTLRAGETQYF. The DNA sequence is given as TGTGCCAGCACCTTAAGGGCGGGCGAGACCCAGTACTTC.